The 18 T cell receptor beta chains listed next were all sequenced from one sample in a study of T cells after posttransplantation cyclophosphamide. Method: immunoSEQ multiplex PCR; TCRdb's copy keeps in-frame clones and lacks some. The sample lists tens of thousands of clones, none appearing once, the ten largest making up roughly 2.3%. Sequenced sample: PBMCs. These receptors were collected from a man aged 35 to 55 in good health, CMV-negative, and a related stem cell transplant donor.

This clone was seen a handful of times. The rearrangement links TRBV7-2 to TRBJ1-5; D is unresolved. This CDR3 spans 15 amino acids. V shed 5 bases and J shed 0 bases, with 11 bases lying between them. From germline, CDR1 is SGHTA and CDR2 FQGNSA. CDR3 coding DNA: TGTGCCAGCAGCCTAGGGAGAAATAGCAATCAGCCCCAGCATTTT. It is translated as CASSLGRNSNQPQHF. The variable domain in full, completed from reference TRBV7-2 and TRBJ1-5, reads GAGVSQSPSNKVTEKGKDVELRCDPISGHTALYWYRQSLGQGLEFLIYFQGNSAPDKSGLPSDRFSAERTGGSVSTLTIQRTQQEDSAVYLCASSLGRNSNQPQHFGDGTRLSIL.

This clone was recorded many times. V and J are TRBV10-2 and TRBJ1-6; 7 bases map to TRBD1. V trimming: 7 bases; J trimming: 9 bases; junction bases outside the gene matches: 3. The CDR3 is 12 residues long. The germline V gene has CDR1 WSHSY and CDR2 SAAADI. CDR3 DNA sequence: TGCGCCAGCACAGGGGGTTTTTCACCCCTCCACTTT. Its protein is CASTGGFSPLHF.

In its sample, this clone was seen many times. This chain uses TRBV10-3 with TRBJ2-5, with 7 bases aligning to TRBD1. The CDR3 covers 12 residues. V lost 10 bases to trimming and J lost 2 bases; unmatched junction nucleotides: 4. CDR1 ENHRY and CDR2 SYGVKD come from the germline V gene. The CDR3 bases are TGTGCCACCCGACAGGGACAAGAGACCCAGTACTTC. It yields the protein CATRQGQETQYF.

This clone was observed at least ten times. V and J are TRBV5-1 and TRBJ1-1; the D gene is possibly TRBD1 (6 bases). Per germline, CDR1 SGHRS and CDR2 YFSETQ. This CDR3 is built from 13 residues. The V and J ends lost 1 base and 4 bases respectively, with 8 bases between them. The CDR3 DNA follows: TGCGCCAGCAGCTTGATCAGGGGCACTGAAGCTTTCTTT. As protein: CASSLIRGTEAFF.

The table lists this clone with many counts. This CDR3 reads CASSPPGLAGRETQYF. The CDR3 nucleotides are TGTGCCAGCTCACCACCTGGACTAGCCGGTCGAGAGACCCAGTACTTC. The chain has TRBV18 and TRBJ2-5; 8 bases are shared with TRBD2. The V and J ends lost 0 bases and 4 bases, in that order; junction bases with no gene match: 7. The V gene's germline CDR1 is KGHSH and CDR2 LQKENI. The CDR3 runs 16 residues.

This clone was counted at least ten times. This chain links TRBV5-5 with TRBJ2-5; 8 bases map to TRBD2. Germline V gene lookup returns CDR1 SGHKS and CDR2 YYEKEE (reference sequence). Trimming removed 4 bases from V and 4 bases from J; junction bases left unmatched: 3. The CDR3 runs 13 residues. This chain's CDR3 is CASSPSGGETQYF. CDR3 sequence (DNA): TGTGCCAGCAGCCCAAGCGGGGGAGAGACCCAGTACTTC.

This clone was detected only a few times. J is TRBJ2-5 and V is TRBV7-8, with D maybe TRBD1 (5 bases). The DNA matches TRBJ2-7 better at its end, which makes the J call doubtful. The germline CDR1 and CDR2 sequences are SGHVS and FQNEAQ. The CDR3 extends over 14 amino acids. CDR3 residues: CASSSYRGTYEQYF. CDR3 in DNA: TGTGCCAGCAGCTCTTATAGGGGTACCTACGAGCAGTACTTC.

The chain carries TRBV23-1 and TRBJ2-7; TRBD1 matches at 12 bases. TRBV23-1 is classed as an ORF, of uncertain function. V lost 3 bases and J lost 0; bases outside the gene matches: 12. The CDR3 runs 19 residues. CDR3 sequence: CASSHGGTGGPWSSYEQYV. CDR3 coding DNA: TGCGCCAGCAGTCACGGTGGGACAGGGGGCCCTTGGAGCTCCTACGAGCAGTACGTC.

This clone was seen repeatedly, ten times or more. The V gene is TRBV7-2, the J gene TRBJ1-1; D gene uncertain. V was clipped by 3 bases and J by 3 bases, with 11 bases between them. This CDR3 contains 14 residues. Germline CDR1 and CDR2: SGHTA and FQGNSA. DNA for the CDR3: TGTGCCAGCAGCTTGACCGGGGTGGACACTGAAGCTTTCTTT. Its translation is CASSLTGVDTEAFF.

This clone was seen many times. J is TRBJ2-5 and V is TRBV5-4; the D gene is possibly TRBD2 (6 bases). CDR3 length: 13 residues. Germline assignment: CDR1 SGHNT and CDR2 YYREEE (reference sequence). The V end was cut by 0 bases, the J end by 9 bases, with 12 bases between. CDR3 sequence: CASSLEAGGAQYF. In DNA, the CDR3 is TGTGCCAGCAGCTTGGAGGCTGGCGGGGCCCAGTACTTC.

This clone was detected ten times or more. This chain connects TRBV19 to TRBJ2-3; D not resolved. Trimming left V 7 bases short and J 0 bases short, with 14 bases between. CDR3 length: 15 residues. In germline, CDR1 is LNHDA, CDR2 SQIVND (reference sequence). CDR3 region: CASIARYPSTDTQYF. DNA of the CDR3: TGTGCCAGTATCGCCCGCTACCCCAGCACAGATACGCAGTATTTT.

This clone was recorded many times. V usage is TRBV10-3 and J usage is TRBJ1-2; 7 bases agree with TRBD1. The CDR3 runs 13 residues. Per germline, CDR1 ENHRY and CDR2 SYGVKD. V shed 10 bases, J shed 6 bases, and the junction held 11 bases outside the gene matches. The CDR3 is CATRDRVADGYTF. CDR3 DNA sequence: TGTGCCACCCGAGACAGGGTGGCGGATGGCTACACCTTC.

This clone was detected many times. V is TRBV10-1 and J is TRBJ1-1; 7 nucleotides agree with TRBD1. This CDR3 region has 13 residues. The V segment lost 7 bases and the J segment 3 bases; nucleotides outside the gene matches: 5. The germline gives CDR1 WNHNN, CDR2 SYGVQD (reference sequence). The CDR3, as DNA: TGCGCCAGCAAGGACAGGTGGGACACTGAAGCTTTCTTT. As protein: CASKDRWDTEAFF.

This clone was counted only a few times. This sequence joins TRBV4-3 and TRBJ2-3; D call uncertain. The CDR3 is 16 amino acids. V lost 0 bases to trimming and J lost 0 bases, with 10 bases between them. Germline CDR1 and CDR2: LGHNA and YSLEER. The CDR3: CASSQDGPPSTDTQYF. CDR3 sequence (DNA): TGCGCCAGCAGCCAAGATGGCCCGCCTAGCACAGATACGCAGTATTTT.

The sample holds many counts of this clone. The sample carries other DNA sequences with the same CDR3. The chain carries TRBV5-1 and TRBJ2-1; TRBD2 matches at 11 bases. CDR1 and CDR2 (germline): SGHRS, YFSETQ. The CDR3 loop spans 14 amino acids. J lost 7 bases, V lost 1 base, and 1 base had no gene match. In DNA, the CDR3 is TGCGCCAGCAGCTTGACTAGCGGGAGTAATGAGCAGTTCTTC. Encoded protein: CASSLTSGSNEQFF.

This clone occurred many times. This sequence joins TRBV30 and TRBJ1-1, with D possibly matching TRBD1 (5 bases). The ends were cut back, 3 bases at V and 2 bases at J, with 10 bases in the middle. The CDR3 sequence is 13 residues long. Germline CDR1 reads GTSNPN; CDR2 reads SVGIG (reference sequence). The CDR3 loop is CAWRIRENTEAFF. CDR3 bases: TGTGCCTGGAGGATCAGGGAAAACACTGAAGCTTTCTTT.

This clone was observed many times. The rearrangement joins TRBV20-1 to TRBJ1-4, with D maybe TRBD1 (6 bases). Trimming pared 6 bases from V and 14 bases from J, leaving 16 bases between. The CDR3 has 11 residues. The V gene's germline CDR1 is DFQATT and CDR2 SNEGSKA (reference sequence). The chain's CDR3 is CSAQTGMGLFF. The CDR3 DNA is TGCAGTGCCCAAACAGGGATGGGGCTGTTTTTT.

In this sample, this clone turned up many times. The chain employs TRBV19 and TRBJ2-2; 9 bases map to TRBD2. The CDR3 length is 15 residues. Germline CDR1 reads LNHDA; CDR2 reads SQIVND (reference sequence). With V trimmed by 3 bases and J by 6 bases, 5 bases remained unmatched. The CDR3 is CASSMRLAGPGELFF. The CDR3, as DNA: TGTGCCAGTAGTATGCGCCTAGCGGGACCCGGGGAGCTGTTTTTT.